The 25 T cell receptor beta chains in this list originate from one sample, sequenced in a study of T cell responses to AZD1222 COVID-19 vaccine (dated by TCRdb to about 2021). Library construction relied on the immunoSEQ multiplex PCR assay. Here the immuneACCESS table is served through TCRdb, limited to in-frame sequences with V and J called. Missing clones are a known gap in these copies; in checked studies unresolved V genes cover under half, and the rest lacks a known reason. This sample has 150,000 to 200,000 clones in its table, and 80% to 90% of those were observed once. The ten largest clonotypes hold 2.5% to 3% of the sample. The sample's time point label, in plain terms: baseline before first vaccination. Explained via the paper, the treatment or condition label denotes: meningococcal conjugate vaccine given as trial control. The source material was peripheral blood, sampled on day 0 of MenACWY control vaccination. All receptors derive from an adult in good health.

The V call is TRBV6-2 or TRBV6-3, the J call TRBJ2-7; TRBD2 agrees at 9 bases. V was clipped by 6 bases and J by 9 bases; unmatched bases: 12. CDR3 size: 14 residues. Germline CDR1 MNHEY, CDR2 SVGEGT. The CDR3 region is CASSAGGGAEVQYF. CDR3 sequence (DNA): TGTGCCAGCAGCGCCGGCGGGGGGGCGGAGGTGCAGTACTTC.

This chain uses TRBV18 with TRBJ1-6; 9 bases line up with TRBD1. The CDR3 consists of 16 residues. Germline V gives CDR1 KGHSH, CDR2 LQKENI. Germline trimming cut 2 bases from V and 7 bases from J; bases unmatched to any gene: 6. The CDR3 DNA sequence: TGTGCCAGCTCACCATGGGACAGGGAAGAGAATTCACCCCTCCACTTT. As protein: CASSPWDREENSPLHF.

The CDR3 bases are TGTGCCAGCAGTTTAGTGGACGGTGGGGCCAACGTCCTGACTTTC. As protein: CASSLVDGGANVLTF. V is TRBV27 and J is TRBJ2-6; D call uncertain. The germline gives CDR1 MNHEY, CDR2 SMNVEV (reference sequence). CDR3 size: 15 residues. Trimming took 2 bases from V and 3 from J, leaving 8 bases between them.

CDR3 DNA: TGCGCCAGCAGCCTATATCGGCCCAGGGGGAGGGACAATGAGCAGTTCTTC. This encodes CASSLYRPRGRDNEQFF. The V call is TRBV23-1, the J call TRBJ2-1; tentatively, D is TRBD1 or TRBD2 (7 bases each). TRBV23-1 is an open reading frame, and its role is uncertain. The CDR3 runs 17 residues. With 6 bases removed from V and 5 bases from J, the gap between germline ends came to 23 bases.

The chain is built from TRBV7-2 and TRBJ2-7, with 8 nucleotides matching TRBD1. This CDR3 spans 14 amino acids. V gave up 1 base and J gave up 3 bases; unmatched junction bases: 2. CDR1 and CDR2 from the germline V gene are SGHTA and FQGNSA. The CDR3 nucleotides are TGTGCCAGCAGCTTAGGGGACAGGAGCTACGAGCAGTACTTC. Its protein is CASSLGDRSYEQYF.

The chain employs TRBV6-5 and TRBJ2-7; D uncertain. Germline V gene data show CDR1 as MNHEY and CDR2 as SVGAGI. This CDR3 has 11 residues. Between the trimmed V and J ends, which lost 6 bases and 3 bases, there was a span of 6 bases. The CDR3 loop is CASRQNYEQYF. The CDR3 DNA is TGTGCCAGCAGGCAGAACTACGAGCAGTACTTC.

The gene calls are TRBV6-4 and TRBJ2-1, with TRBD2 as a possible D gene (6 bases). V lost 7 bases to trimming and J lost 10 bases, with 14 bases between them. The CDR3 totals 12 residues. Germline V lookup: CDR1 MRHNA, CDR2 SNTAGT. The CDR3 sequence is CASTAHGGEQFF. CDR3 coding DNA: TGTGCCAGCACCGCCCATGGGGGGGAGCAGTTCTTC.

The CDR3: CASSAAGTGKQPQHF. In nucleotides, the CDR3 is TGTGCCAGCAGCGCGGCCGGGACAGGGAAGCAGCCCCAGCATTTT. This chain links TRBV5-5 with TRBJ1-5; 9 bases agree with TRBD1. The CDR3 contains 15 residues. The junction had 9 bases not matched to a gene; V was cut back by 4 bases and J by 7 bases. Per germline, CDR1 SGHKS and CDR2 YYEKEE (reference sequence).

This chain connects TRBV10-2 to TRBJ2-7; 7 nucleotides line up with TRBD1. CDR3 size: 14 residues. CDR1 WSHSY and CDR2 SAAADI come from the germline V gene. The V segment lost 2 bases and the J segment 2 bases; nucleotides outside the gene matches: 3. Here the CDR3 DNA reads TGCGCCAGCAGTGAGGGACAGGCCACCTACGAGCAGTACTTC. Its translation: CASSEGQATYEQYF.

The genes are TRBV5-1 and TRBJ2-7; the D is unclear. Germline V gene sequence: CDR1 SGHRS, CDR2 YFSETQ. The CDR3 runs to 14 residues. V gave up 0 bases and J gave up 5 bases, with 12 bases separating them. The CDR3, as DNA: TGCGCCAGCAGCTTGGCGGCAGGTCTGGACGAGCAGTACTTC. Its translation: CASSLAAGLDEQYF.

This clone has only one observation. This chain joins TRBV6-5 and TRBJ1-1; D may be TRBD1 (6 bases). Per germline, CDR1 MNHEY and CDR2 SVGAGI. This CDR3 has 15 residues. Trimming removed 0 bases at V and 0 bases at J, with 8 bases between. This CDR3 reads CASSYSDRMNTEAFF. CDR3 nucleotides: TGTGCCAGCAGTTACTCGGACAGAATGAACACTGAAGCTTTCTTT.

The chain carries TRBV28 and TRBJ2-7, with TRBD2 matching 8 bases. V was pared by 8 bases and J by 4 bases, with 13 bases of the junction left unmatched. The CDR3 totals 15 residues. CDR1 is MDHEN and CDR2 is SYDVKM in the germline V gene. The CDR3 DNA reads as TGTGCCAGCCCCTACAGGCAGCGGGAGTGTTACGAGCAGTACTTC. Protein: CASPYRQRECYEQYF.

This clone was seen a single time. The gene calls are TRBV28 and TRBJ2-7; D ambiguous. Germline CDR1 reads MDHEN; CDR2 reads SYDVKM. V was shortened by 1 base and J by 3 bases, with 10 bases between the two germline ends. The CDR3 totals 14 residues. CDR3 coding DNA: TGTGCCAGCAGTTTATCCCCACTTAGCTACGAGCAGTACTTC. Translation gives CASSLSPLSYEQYF.

The chain links TRBV24-1 to TRBJ2-7; TRBD1 matches 12 bases. CDR1 is KGHDR, CDR2 SFDVKD, per germline. Trimming removed 3 bases from V and 2 bases from J; junction bases left unmatched: 7. There are 17 residues in the CDR3. The CDR3 protein is CATSDSPGTGGPYEQYF. The CDR3, as DNA: TGTGCCACCAGTGATAGCCCCGGGACAGGGGGCCCCTACGAGCAGTACTTC.

This chain connects TRBV5-4 to TRBJ2-3; D uncertain. The CDR3 sequence is 14 residues long. V was trimmed by 0 bases and J by 2 bases, leaving 7 bases between them. Germline V gives CDR1 SGHNT, CDR2 YYREEE (reference sequence). CDR3: CASSLAVFTDTQYF. The CDR3, as DNA: TGTGCCAGCAGCTTGGCGGTGTTCACAGATACGCAGTATTTT.

The V gene is TRBV6-2 or TRBV6-3, the J gene TRBJ1-1; D is ambiguous. CDR1 is MNHEY, CDR2 SVGEGT, per germline. This CDR3 region has 13 residues. V lost 3 bases and J lost 4, with 9 bases in between. The CDR3 DNA reads as TGTGCCAGCAGTTATCCGCGCGGCACTGAAGCTTTCTTT. It translates to CASSYPRGTEAFF.

The J gene is TRBJ2-2, the V gene TRBV5-1; 9 bases are shared with TRBD1. V shed 1 base, J shed 7 bases, and the junction held 11 bases outside the gene matches. This CDR3 is 17 amino acids long. CDR1 and CDR2 (germline): SGHRS, YFSETQ. The CDR3 loop reads CASSLNPRTGVSGELFF. The CDR3 nucleotides are TGCGCCAGCAGCTTGAACCCAAGGACAGGGGTCAGCGGGGAGCTGTTTTTT. The full variable domain, in which reference TRBV5-1 and TRBJ2-2 provide the parts outside the CDR3, is KAGVTQTPRYLIKTRGQQVTLSCSPISGHRSVSWYQQTPGQGLQFLFEYFSETQRNKGNFPGRFSGRQFSNSRSEMNVSTLELGDSALYLCASSLNPRTGVSGELFFGEGSRLTVL.

The J gene is TRBJ2-1, the V gene TRBV7-3; TRBD2 matches at 13 bases. The trim removed 5 bases at V and 8 bases at J, leaving 6 bases unmatched. The germline V gene encodes CDR1 SGHTA and CDR2 FQGTGA. This CDR3 comprises 15 residues. CDR3 in amino acids: CASSARLAGGDEQFF. Here the CDR3 DNA reads TGTGCCAGCAGCGCGCGACTAGCGGGAGGCGATGAGCAGTTCTTC.

The CDR3 coding sequence is TGTGCCAGCAGCTTCCAGACGAGGTACGAGCAGTACTTC. Residues: CASSFQTRYEQYF. This rearrangement joins TRBV5-4 to TRBJ2-7; D remains ambiguous. The CDR3 extends over 13 amino acids. With 2 bases removed from V and 4 bases from J, the gap between germline ends came to 10 bases. CDR1 SGHNT and CDR2 YYREEE come from the germline V gene (reference sequence).

The chain uses TRBV7-2 and TRBJ1-1; D perhaps matches TRBD1 (5 bases). The V and J ends lost 5 bases and 5 bases respectively, with 15 bases between them. The CDR3 contains 14 residues. Germline CDR1 and CDR2: SGHTA and FQGNSA. Written as DNA, the CDR3 is TGTGCCAGCAGCCGCAACCGGGGCGAAACTGAAGCTTTCTTT. It is translated as CASSRNRGETEAFF.

The J gene is TRBJ1-6, the V gene TRBV4-1; tentatively, D is TRBD1 (6 bases). This CDR3 spans 14 amino acids. Germline V lookup: CDR1 MGHRA, CDR2 YSYEKL. With 4 bases removed from V and 12 bases from J, the gap between germline ends came to 16 bases. The CDR3 spells CASSRTGGQKPLHF. In DNA, the CDR3 is TGCGCCAGCAGCCGGACTGGGGGGCAGAAACCCCTCCACTTT.

CDR3 amino acids: CASSLQGANTEAFF. The CDR3 nucleotides read TGTGCCAGCAGTTTACAGGGGGCGAACACTGAAGCTTTCTTT. The chain combines TRBV28 with TRBJ1-1; TRBD1 matches at 8 bases. Trimming cost V 2 bases and J 1 base; bases outside gene matches: 0. The CDR3 totals 14 residues. Germline values: CDR1 MDHEN, CDR2 SYDVKM.

V gene TRBV6-5 combines with J gene TRBJ2-2; 8 nucleotides agree with TRBD2. V shed 7 bases, J shed 7 bases, and the junction held 8 bases outside the gene matches. From germline, CDR1 is MNHEY and CDR2 SVGAGI. The CDR3 totals 14 residues. CDR3: CASTKAGVVGELFF. The CDR3 DNA is TGTGCCAGCACCAAAGCGGGAGTGGTCGGGGAGCTGTTTTTT.

The gene calls are TRBV9 and TRBJ2-7; D not certain. The V gene's germline CDR1 is SGDLS and CDR2 YYNGEE. With 4 bases removed from V and 1 base from J, the gap between germline ends came to 9 bases. The CDR3 is 13 residues long. This chain's CDR3 is CASSTAGSYEQYF. The CDR3 DNA follows: TGTGCCAGCAGCACGGCCGGTTCCTACGAGCAGTACTTC. Based on the CDR3 plus reference TRBV9 and TRBJ2-7, the full variable domain is DSGVTQTPKHLITATGQRVTLRCSPRSGDLSVYWYQQSLDQGLQFLIQYYNGEERAKGNILERFSAQQFPDLHSELNLSSLELGDSALYFCASSTAGSYEQYFGPGTRLTVT.

This chain joins TRBV5-8 and TRBJ2-7; D may be TRBD1 (5 bases). Trimming shortened V by 1 base and J by 2 bases, and 10 bases separated the two germline ends. CDR1 is SGHTS and CDR2 is YDEGEE in the germline V gene. The CDR3 covers 14 residues. Written as DNA, the CDR3 is TGTGCCAGCAGCTTGCGGACACAAGCCTACGAGCAGTACTTC. Translating gives CASSLRTQAYEQYF.